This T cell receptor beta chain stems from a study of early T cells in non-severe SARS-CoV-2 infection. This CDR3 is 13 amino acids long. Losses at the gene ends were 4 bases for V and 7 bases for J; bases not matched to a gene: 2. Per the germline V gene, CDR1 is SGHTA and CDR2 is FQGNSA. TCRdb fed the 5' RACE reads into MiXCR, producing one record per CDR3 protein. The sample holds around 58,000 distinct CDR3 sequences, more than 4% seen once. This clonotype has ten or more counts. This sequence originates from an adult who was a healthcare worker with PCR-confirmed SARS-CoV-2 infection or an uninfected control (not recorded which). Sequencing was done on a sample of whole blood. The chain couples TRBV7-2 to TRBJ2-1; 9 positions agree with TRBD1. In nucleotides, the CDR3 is TGTGCCAGCAGCTCAGGACAGGGGAATGAGCAGTTCTTC. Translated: CASSSGQGNEQFF.